The 6 T cell receptor beta chains presented below share a single source sample, sequenced in a study of post-analysis software for immune sequencing data (dated by TCRdb to the mid-2010s). General study outcomes and caveats: Patients showed significantly higher frequencies than controls for roughly five TRBV segments, among them TRBV5-6, TRBV5-1 and TRBV20-1.

Library method: PCR. Instrument on record: Illumina HiSeq 2500. To reduce PCR and sequencing biases, unique molecular identifiers were incorporated into the TCR beta cDNA libraries. The raw public reads went through TCRdb reprocessing: fastp at Q25, MiXCR clone calling, in-frame beta chains kept. Identical CDR3 proteins give one entry, which carries the most common genes and DNA. For this sample the table gives around 700,000 distinct CDR3 sequences, of which 59% were detected only once. The top ten hold approximately 10% of the sample. These receptors' antigens are unknown. Sequencing input: blood. Every receptor here comes from a girl aged 2 to 9 with multiple sclerosis.

The genes are TRBV5-1 and TRBJ1-5, with D possibly matching TRBD1 (6 bases). This CDR3 spans 15 amino acids. Germline V CDR1 and CDR2: SGHRS, YFSETQ. Trimming left V 5 bases short and J 2 bases short, with 14 bases between. CDR3 loop: CASRGGLEGNQPQHF. CDR3 sequence (DNA): TGCGCCAGCAGAGGGGGACTGGAGGGCAATCAGCCCCAGCATTTT.

V is TRBV12-3 or TRBV12-4 and J is TRBJ2-3; a possible D gene is TRBD1 (5 bases). The CDR3 sequence is 18 residues long. Deletions cut 8 bases from V and 1 base from J, with 25 bases between. CDR3 residues: CASGRRGSVSAGTDTQYF. The CDR3 coding sequence is TGTGCCAGCGGACGAAGGGGCAGTGTCAGCGCAGGCACAGATACGCAGTATTTT.

Comment on this clonotype: Its ends do not fully match the called genes, so a read error is possible. The chain is built from TRBV7-2 and TRBJ1-4, with unresolved D. The CDR3 extends over 14 amino acids. Germline CDR1 and CDR2: SGHTA and FQGNSA. Written as DNA, the CDR3 is TGTGCCAGCAGCTTAGTCAATATGGAGGGAAAACGGTTTTTT. Its protein product is CASSLVNMEGKRFF.

The V call is TRBV20-1, the J call TRBJ2-3; D is unresolved. Trimming took 4 bases from V and 0 from J, leaving 14 bases between them. The CDR3 is 15 amino acids. Germline values: CDR1 DFQATT, CDR2 SNEGSKA (reference sequence). The CDR3 spells CSANRPAASTDTQYF. CDR3 in DNA: TGCAGTGCTAACCGCCCCGCGGCAAGCACAGATACGCAGTATTTT.

The genes are TRBV20-1 and TRBJ2-1; TRBD2 agrees at 14 bases. Trimming at V came to 3 bases and at J to 4 bases, leaving 5 bases not matched to a gene. Per germline, CDR1 DFQATT and CDR2 SNEGSKA (reference sequence). The CDR3 totals 16 residues. The CDR3 sequence: CSASRLAGGWYNEQFF. CDR3 bases: TGCAGTGCTAGCAGACTAGCGGGAGGGTGGTACAATGAGCAGTTCTTC.

The chain has TRBV3-1 and TRBJ2-7; D is uncertain. Germline V lookup: CDR1 LGHDT, CDR2 YNNKEL (reference sequence). This CDR3 has 14 amino acids. V lost 1 base to trimming and J lost 6 bases, with 13 bases between them. CDR3 nucleotides: TGTGCCAGCAGCCAAGGAGGAGCTTTCGGCGAGCAGTACTTC. This gives the protein CASSQGGAFGEQYF.